The 4 T cell receptor beta chains listed next were all sequenced from one sample in a study of regulatory T cells in long-lasting Graves disease. Described time point: newly diagnosed GD, antithyroid drugs for less than 3 months. RNA from PBMCs was the source of the TCR library. The TCR beta library used iRepertoire HTBI primers with Arm-PCR amplification of CDR3. TCRdb re-called the multiplex PCR reads through MiXCR, storing one row per CDR3 protein. The sample includes hundreds of thousands of distinct CDR3 sequences, about 16% of them seen just once. These data were also filed under a second study, of T cells in Graves' hyperthyroidism and ophthalmopathy.

The sample here was peripheral blood mononuclear cells (PBMCs), taken at new diagnosis, from a patient treated with antithyroid drugs. These receptors originate from a young man with Graves disease.

This clonotype was observed a few times. This sequence joins TRBV5-1 and TRBJ2-7, with a weak D call TRBD2 (6 bases). Germline V CDR1 and CDR2: SGHRS, YFSETQ. V lost 4 bases to trimming and J lost 6 bases, with 17 bases between them. CDR3 length equals 14 residues. CDR3: CASSTGIHGGEQYF. DNA for the CDR3: TGCGCCAGCAGCACCGGGATCCACGGGGGCGAGCAGTACTTC.

This clonotype was found many times. The rearrangement joins TRBV11-2 to TRBJ2-7; TRBD1 might be the D (5 bases). V was shortened by 0 bases and J by 6 bases, with 6 bases between the two germline ends. Germline CDR1 and CDR2: SGHAT and FQNNGV. CDR3 length: 12 residues. CDR3 loop: CASSLEGVEQYF. The CDR3 DNA is TGTGCCAGCAGCTTAGAAGGGGTCGAGCAGTACTTC.

This clonotype was counted between two and nine times. This rearrangement joins TRBV6-2 or TRBV6-3 to TRBJ2-1; 9 bases are a match to TRBD2. V was clipped by 8 bases and J by 0 bases; unmatched bases: 14. The germline V gene has CDR1 MNHEY and CDR2 SVGEGT. This CDR3 is 18 amino acids long. As DNA, the CDR3 is TGTGCCAGCTCGGGGGAAGGAGGGACTAGCATCTCCTACAATGAGCAGTTCTTC. Protein product: CASSGEGGTSISYNEQFF.

The chain employs TRBV3-1 and TRBJ2-1; no clear D gene. Trimming stripped 4 bases from V and 5 bases from J, with 9 bases between. The CDR3 runs to 13 residues. CDR1 is LGHDT, CDR2 YNNKEL, per germline (reference sequence). CDR3 residues: CASSRVRNNEQFF. The CDR3 DNA reads TGTGCCAGCAGCCGGGTACGGAACAATGAGCAGTTCTTC.